This is a list of T cell receptor beta chains from one sample in a study of cytomegalovirus exposure and HLA in healthy donors. Some clones are missing from TCRdb's copy, which holds only in-frame ones; the method was immunoSEQ multiplex PCR. The table has roughly 150,000 clones, roughly 68% seen once; the top ten hold around 4%. Input material: PBMCs. All receptors come from a man aged 55 to 70 in good health and CMV-seronegative. CDR3s include the opening cysteine and the closing phenylalanine or tryptophan. Fields, in order: clone size, J gene, V gene, D gene, CDR3 DNA, CDR3 protein. The D gene is left open where the match is weak. Rows may omit the clone size; those that give it use once, few, many or a size class.

clone size: once; J gene: TRBJ2-3; V gene: TRBV4-1; D gene: TRBD2; CDR3 DNA: TGCGCCAGCAGCCAAGAAGGGACTAGCGGGATCGGAGATACGCAGTATTTT; CDR3 protein: CASSQEGTSGIGDTQYF
clone size: NA; J gene: TRBJ1-1; V gene: TRBV6-1; D gene: TRBD1; CDR3 DNA: TGTGCCAGCAGTCTAGGACAGGGATGGACTGAAGCTTTCTTT; CDR3 protein: CASSLGQGWTEAFF
clone size: NA; J gene: TRBJ1-5; V gene: TRBV7-8; D gene: NA; CDR3 DNA: TGTGCCAGCAGCTTAGCGCAGGGTAGAAGCAATCAGCCCCAGCATTTT; CDR3 protein: CASSLAQGRSNQPQHF
clone size: NA; J gene: TRBJ1-1; V gene: TRBV28; D gene: NA; CDR3 DNA: TGTGCCAGCAGCGTACAGGGACTGAACACTGAAGCTTTCTTT; CDR3 protein: CASSVQGLNTEAFF
clone size: NA; J gene: TRBJ1-3; V gene: TRBV6-6; D gene: NA; CDR3 DNA: TGTGCCAGCAGCCGCCGGGAAGCTGGAAACACCATATATTTT; CDR3 protein: CASSRREAGNTIYF
clone size: NA; J gene: TRBJ1-5; V gene: TRBV7-3; D gene: NA; CDR3 DNA: TGTGCCAGCAGCTTAAGCCAGGGGCAGCCCCAGCATTTT; CDR3 protein: CASSLSQGQPQHF
clone size: NA; J gene: TRBJ2-7; V gene: TRBV7-9; D gene: NA; CDR3 DNA: TGTGCCAGCAGCCCCTTGGTAGCGCACACCTACGAGCAGTACTTC; CDR3 protein: CASSPLVAHTYEQYF
clone size: NA; J gene: TRBJ2-7; V gene: TRBV9; D gene: NA; CDR3 DNA: TGTGCCAGCAGCGTAGGACCACTACTTTCCTACGAGCAGTACTTC; CDR3 protein: CASSVGPLLSYEQYF
clone size: few; J gene: TRBJ1-4; V gene: TRBV4-2; D gene: NA; CDR3 DNA: TGTGCCAGCAGCCAAGACAGGGGTGAAAAACTGTTTTTT; CDR3 protein: CASSQDRGEKLFF
clone size: NA; J gene: TRBJ2-1; V gene: TRBV7-9; D gene: NA; CDR3 DNA: TGTGCCAGCAGCTCCAAACGACTAGGCTACAATGAGCAGTTCTTC; CDR3 protein: CASSSKRLGYNEQFF
clone size: NA; J gene: TRBJ1-4; V gene: TRBV5-4; D gene: TRBD1; CDR3 DNA: TGTGCCAGCAGCTTGGGGACAGGGTATGAAAAACTGTTTTTT; CDR3 protein: CASSLGTGYEKLFF
clone size: NA; J gene: TRBJ2-1; V gene: TRBV5-1; D gene: NA; CDR3 DNA: TGCGCCAGCAGCTGGGCTCCGGGACACGGAATCAATGAGCAGTTCTTC; CDR3 protein: CASSWAPGHGINEQFF
clone size: NA; J gene: TRBJ1-4; V gene: TRBV10-1; D gene: NA; CDR3 DNA: TGCGCCAGCATTAGGAGTCCTGAAAAACTGTTTTTT; CDR3 protein: CASIRSPEKLFF
clone size: NA; J gene: TRBJ1-1; V gene: TRBV5-4; D gene: NA; CDR3 DNA: TGTGCCAGCAGCTTTGGGACTTCGAACACTGAAGCTTTCTTT; CDR3 protein: CASSFGTSNTEAFF
clone size: few; J gene: TRBJ1-3; V gene: TRBV19; D gene: NA; CDR3 DNA: TGTGCCAGTAGTATAGGAGAATCTGGAAACACCATATATTTT; CDR3 protein: CASSIGESGNTIYF
clone size: NA; J gene: TRBJ1-1; V gene: TRBV28; D gene: NA; CDR3 DNA: TGTGCCAGCAGTTTAGGAGGTATGAACACTGAAGCTTTCTTT; CDR3 protein: CASSLGGMNTEAFF
clone size: NA; J gene: TRBJ1-2; V gene: TRBV5-4; D gene: NA; CDR3 DNA: TGTGCCAGCAGCTTGGGAGGCTACAACTATGGCTACACCTTC; CDR3 protein: CASSLGGYNYGYTF